The clone carrying this TCR beta chain was counted many times. Breast cancer patients provided tissue from their axillary draining lymph nodes. This entry is derived from a study of breast tumors, draining lymph nodes, adjacent tissues. The CDR3 extends over 16 amino acids. V lost 0 bases and J lost 8; bases outside the gene matches: 7. The germline gives CDR1 DFQATT, CDR2 SNEGSKA (reference sequence). In TCRdb, the multiplex PCR reads were re-called with MiXCR into one record per CDR3 protein. The profile shows tens of thousands of distinct CDR3 sequences, approximately 19% of them singletons. This receptor was taken from a female donor with breast cancer. Some clones in this sample may be carry-over from other donors' samples. The sequencing sample was made of axillary lymph node tissue. The chain links TRBV20-1 to TRBJ1-6; 10 bases are shared with TRBD1. CDR3 sequence: CSARDLDRGQDSPLHF. CDR3 bases: TGCAGTGCTAGAGATCTCGACAGGGGGCAGGATTCACCCCTCCACTTT.